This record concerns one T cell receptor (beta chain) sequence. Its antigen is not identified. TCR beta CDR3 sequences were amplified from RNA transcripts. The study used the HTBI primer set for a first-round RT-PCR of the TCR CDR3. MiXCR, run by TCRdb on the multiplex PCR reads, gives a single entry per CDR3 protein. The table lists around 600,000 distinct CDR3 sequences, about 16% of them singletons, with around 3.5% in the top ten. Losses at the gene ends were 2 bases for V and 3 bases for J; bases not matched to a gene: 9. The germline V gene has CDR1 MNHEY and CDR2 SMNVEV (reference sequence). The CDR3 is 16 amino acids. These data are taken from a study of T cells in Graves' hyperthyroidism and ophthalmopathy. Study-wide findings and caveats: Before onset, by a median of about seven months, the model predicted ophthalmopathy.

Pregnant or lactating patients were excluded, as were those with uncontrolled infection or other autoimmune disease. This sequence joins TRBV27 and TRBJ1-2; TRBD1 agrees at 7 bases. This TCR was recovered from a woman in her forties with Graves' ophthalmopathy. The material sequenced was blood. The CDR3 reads CASSLRGGLLYYGYTF. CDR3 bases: TGTGCCAGCAGTTTAAGAGGGGGCCTGCTGTACTATGGCTACACCTTC.